This T cell receptor beta chain was retrieved from a study of a mutant IDH1 vaccine in newly diagnosed glioma. About the study: Patients previously underwent radiotherapy, temozolomide, or both, and most underwent both.

The CDR3 length is 13 residues. Trimming stripped 2 bases from V and 4 bases from J, with 9 bases between. Germline CDR1 MDHEN, CDR2 SYDVKM. As to this clone: Antigen specificity is unknown.

The time point here: week 5, during vaccination. A single vaccine dose contained 300 ug of mutant IDH1 20-mer peptide, and topical imiquimod was used with it. Sequencing used immunoSEQ multiplex PCR; TCRdb keeps in-frame clones, though not all of them. The data hold more than 25,000 clones, with about nine tenths observed a single time. The V gene is TRBV28, the J gene TRBJ2-7; TRBD1 might be the D (5 bases). This clonotype originated in a woman in her forties with glioma. Some clones in this sample may be carry-over from other donors' samples. The specimen comprised peripheral blood mononuclear cells (PBMCs), sampled from a glioma patient whose treatment included an IDH1 peptide vaccine. CDR3 in DNA: TGTGCCAGCAGTTTACCCAGGGCGTACGAGCAGTACTTC. Its protein product is CASSLPRAYEQYF.